This T cell receptor beta chain was captured by sequencing in a study of blood T cells in healthy people across ages. Germline V gene lookup returns CDR1 SGHTA and CDR2 FQGNSA. Trimming took 1 base from V and 2 from J, leaving 11 bases between them. The CDR3 runs to 15 residues. Alongside a J-beta primer mix, a sample-barcoded 5' primer served in a second PCR lasting roughly 6 to 12 cycles. Tagging of each cDNA molecule was performed by a template-switch adaptor with 12 random nucleotides. TCRdb re-called the 5' RACE reads with MiXCR, one entry per CDR3 protein. Counted here are 650,000 to 1,000,000 distinct CDR3 sequences, under 40% occurring once; the ten biggest clones make up 10% to 15%. Study findings and constraints: Donor CMV infection status was unknown, possibly confounding age-related changes in expanded clonotypes. More naive CD4+ cells and higher diversity marked long-lived donors relative to aged donors.

At least ten counts were recorded for this clonotype. Its antigen is as yet unknown. Isolated per sample were at least 6 million PBMCs. The chain combines TRBV7-2 with TRBJ1-2; weak D call: TRBD1 (5 bases). This sequence originates from a man in his late teens or twenties in good health. The sequencing sample was made of blood. As DNA, the CDR3 is TGTGCCAGCAGCTTAGGACTAACAGGCAACTATGGCTACACCTTC. It yields the protein CASSLGLTGNYGYTF. Filled out from reference TRBV7-2 and TRBJ1-2, the complete variable domain reads GAGVSQSPSNKVTEKGKDVELRCDPISGHTALYWYRQSLGQGLEFLIYFQGNSAPDKSGLPSDRFSAERTGGSVSTLTIQRTQQEDSAVYLCASSLGLTGNYGYTFGSGTRLTVV.